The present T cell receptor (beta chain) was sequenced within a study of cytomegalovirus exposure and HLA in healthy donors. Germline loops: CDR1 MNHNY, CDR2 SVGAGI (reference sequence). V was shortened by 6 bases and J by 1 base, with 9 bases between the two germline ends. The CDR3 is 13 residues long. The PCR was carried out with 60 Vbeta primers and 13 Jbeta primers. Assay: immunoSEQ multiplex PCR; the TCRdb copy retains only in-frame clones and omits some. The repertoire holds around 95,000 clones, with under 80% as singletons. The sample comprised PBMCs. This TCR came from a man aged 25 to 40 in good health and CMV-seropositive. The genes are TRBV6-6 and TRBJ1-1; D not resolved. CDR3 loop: CASRGDGNTEAFF. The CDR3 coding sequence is TGTGCCAGCAGGGGCGACGGGAACACTGAAGCTTTCTTT.